This TCR beta chain was retrieved from a study of cytomegalovirus exposure and HLA in healthy donors. The table lists this clone with a few counts. 60 Vbeta and 13 Jbeta primers were used in PCR. The assay was immunoSEQ multiplex PCR, and TCRdb's table has in-frame clones only and misses some. The table records about 120,000 clones, 8.5% to 10% of them present only once. Unmatched junction bases numbered 9, after V lost 4 bases and J lost 6 bases. The CDR3 has 14 amino acids. Germline V lookup: CDR1 SGHTS, CDR2 YDEGEE. The TCR sequence derives from a man aged 25 to 40 in good health and CMV-seronegative. Sequencing was done on a sample of PBMCs. The V and J genes are TRBV5-8 and TRBJ2-7, with 8 bases fitting TRBD1. CDR3 nucleotide sequence: TGTGCCAGCAGCCAAAACAGGGGGTTGTCCGAGCAGTACTTC. Translation gives CASSQNRGLSEQYF.